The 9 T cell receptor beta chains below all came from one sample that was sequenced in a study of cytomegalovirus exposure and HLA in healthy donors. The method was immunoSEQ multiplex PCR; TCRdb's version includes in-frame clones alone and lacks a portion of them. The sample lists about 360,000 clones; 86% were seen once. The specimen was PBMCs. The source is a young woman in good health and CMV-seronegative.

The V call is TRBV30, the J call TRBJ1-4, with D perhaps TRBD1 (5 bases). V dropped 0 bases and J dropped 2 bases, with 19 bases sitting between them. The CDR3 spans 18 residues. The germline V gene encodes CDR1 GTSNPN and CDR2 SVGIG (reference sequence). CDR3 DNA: TGTGCCTGGAGTGTACGAATATGGGAGGGGAGGACTAATGAAAAACTGTTTTTT. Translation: CAWSVRIWEGRTNEKLFF.

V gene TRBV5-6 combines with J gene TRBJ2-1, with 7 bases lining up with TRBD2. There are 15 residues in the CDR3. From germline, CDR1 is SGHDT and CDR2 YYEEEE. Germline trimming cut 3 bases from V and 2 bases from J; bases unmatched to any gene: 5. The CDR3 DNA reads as TGTGCCAGCAGCTCTAGCGGAGACCCCTACAATGAGCAGTTCTTC. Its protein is CASSSSGDPYNEQFF.

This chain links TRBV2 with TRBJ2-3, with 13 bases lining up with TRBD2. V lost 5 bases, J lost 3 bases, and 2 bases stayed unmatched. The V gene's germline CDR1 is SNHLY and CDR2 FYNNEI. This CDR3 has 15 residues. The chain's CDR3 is CASSRTSGRTDTQYF. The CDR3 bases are TGTGCCAGCAGTCGGACTAGCGGGAGAACAGATACGCAGTATTTT.

CDR3 amino acids: CSVMETYEQYF. The CDR3 region has the DNA TGCAGCGTGATGGAGACCTACGAGCAGTACTTC. The chain couples TRBV29-1 to TRBJ2-7; D not resolved. The CDR3 spans 11 residues. Germline V lookup: CDR1 SQVTM, CDR2 ANQGSEA. Trimming shortened V by 6 bases and J by 2 bases, and 8 bases separated the two germline ends.

CDR3 amino acids: CASSVLESPDTQYF. DNA for the CDR3: TGTGCCAGCAGCGTCTTAGAATCCCCAGATACGCAGTATTTT. V is TRBV9 and J is TRBJ2-3; D call uncertain. The CDR3 runs to 14 residues. The germline CDR1 and CDR2 sequences are SGDLS and YYNGEE. Deletions cut 2 bases from V and 4 bases from J, with 11 bases between.

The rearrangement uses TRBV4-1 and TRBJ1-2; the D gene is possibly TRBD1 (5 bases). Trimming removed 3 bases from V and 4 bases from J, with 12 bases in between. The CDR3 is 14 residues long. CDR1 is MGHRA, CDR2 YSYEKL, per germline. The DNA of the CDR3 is TGCGCCAGCAGCCAGCCCAGGGAAAGCTATGGCTACACCTTC. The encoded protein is CASSQPRESYGYTF.

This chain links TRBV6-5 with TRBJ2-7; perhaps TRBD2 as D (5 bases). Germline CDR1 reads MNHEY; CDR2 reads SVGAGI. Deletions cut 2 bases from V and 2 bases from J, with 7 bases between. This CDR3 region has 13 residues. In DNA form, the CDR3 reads TGTGCCAGCAGTTACAGCGGTACCTACGAGCAGTACTTC. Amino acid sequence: CASSYSGTYEQYF.

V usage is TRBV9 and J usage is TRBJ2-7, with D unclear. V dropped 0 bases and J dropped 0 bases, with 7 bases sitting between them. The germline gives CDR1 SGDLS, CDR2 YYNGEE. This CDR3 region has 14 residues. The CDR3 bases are TGTGCCAGCAGCGTAGAGCTCGCCTCCTACGAGCAGTACTTC. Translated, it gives CASSVELASYEQYF. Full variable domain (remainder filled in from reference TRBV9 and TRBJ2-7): DSGVTQTPKHLITATGQRVTLRCSPRSGDLSVYWYQQSLDQGLQFLIQYYNGEERAKGNILERFSAQQFPDLHSELNLSSLELGDSALYFCASSVELASYEQYFGPGTRLTVT.

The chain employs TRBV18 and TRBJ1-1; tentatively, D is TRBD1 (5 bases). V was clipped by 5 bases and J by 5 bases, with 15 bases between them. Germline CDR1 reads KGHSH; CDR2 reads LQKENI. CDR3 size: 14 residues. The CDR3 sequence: CASSSGQGGTEAFF. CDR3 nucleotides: TGTGCCAGCTCATCCGGACAAGGAGGGACTGAAGCTTTCTTT.